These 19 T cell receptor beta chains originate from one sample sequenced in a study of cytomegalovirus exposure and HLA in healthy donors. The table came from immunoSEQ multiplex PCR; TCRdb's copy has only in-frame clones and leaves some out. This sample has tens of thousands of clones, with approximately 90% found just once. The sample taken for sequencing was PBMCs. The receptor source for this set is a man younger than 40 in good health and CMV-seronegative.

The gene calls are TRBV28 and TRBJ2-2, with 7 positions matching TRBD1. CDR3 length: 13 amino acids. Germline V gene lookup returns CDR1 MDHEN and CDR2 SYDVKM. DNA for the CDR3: TGTTCATCCGGGACAGCGAACACCGGGGAGCTGTTTTTT. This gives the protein CSSGTANTGELFF. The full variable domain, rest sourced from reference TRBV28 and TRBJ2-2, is DVKVTQSSRYLVKRTGEKVFLECVQDMDHENMFWYRQDPGLGLRLIYFSYDVKMKEKGDIPEGYSVSREKKERFSLILESASTNQTSMYLCSSGTANTGELFFGEGSRLTVL.

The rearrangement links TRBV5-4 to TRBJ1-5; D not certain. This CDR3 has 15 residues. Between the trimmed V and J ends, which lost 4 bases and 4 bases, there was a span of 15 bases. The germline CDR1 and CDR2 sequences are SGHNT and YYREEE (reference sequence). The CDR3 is CASSPTVYGNQPQHF. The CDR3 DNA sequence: TGTGCCAGCAGCCCAACAGTGTACGGAAATCAGCCCCAGCATTTT.

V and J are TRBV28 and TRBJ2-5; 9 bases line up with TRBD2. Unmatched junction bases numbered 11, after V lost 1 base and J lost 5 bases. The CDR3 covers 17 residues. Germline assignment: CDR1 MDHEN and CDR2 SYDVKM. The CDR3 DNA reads TGTGCCAGCAGTTTATCCCTTACGCGGGGGGGCGATGAGACCCAGTACTTC. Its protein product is CASSLSLTRGGDETQYF.

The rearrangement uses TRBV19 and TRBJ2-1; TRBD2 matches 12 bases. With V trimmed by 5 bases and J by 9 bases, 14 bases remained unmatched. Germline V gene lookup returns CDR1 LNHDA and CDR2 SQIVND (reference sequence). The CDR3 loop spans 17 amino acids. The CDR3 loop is CASSAPGLAGLEGEQFF. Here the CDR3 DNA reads TGTGCCAGTAGTGCCCCGGGACTAGCGGGTTTAGAGGGTGAGCAGTTCTTC. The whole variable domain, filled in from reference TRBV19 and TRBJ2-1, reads DGGITQSPKYLFRKEGQNVTLSCEQNLNHDAMYWYRQDPGQGLRLIYYSQIVNDFQKGDIAEGYSVSREKKESFPLTVTSAQKNPTAFYLCASSAPGLAGLEGEQFFGPGTRLTVL.

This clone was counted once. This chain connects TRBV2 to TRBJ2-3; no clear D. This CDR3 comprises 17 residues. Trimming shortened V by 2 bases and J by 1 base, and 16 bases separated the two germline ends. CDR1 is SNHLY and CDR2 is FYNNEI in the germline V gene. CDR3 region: CASSEFAHGSRTDTQYF. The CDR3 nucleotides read TGTGCCAGCAGTGAATTCGCCCATGGTAGCCGCACAGATACGCAGTATTTT.

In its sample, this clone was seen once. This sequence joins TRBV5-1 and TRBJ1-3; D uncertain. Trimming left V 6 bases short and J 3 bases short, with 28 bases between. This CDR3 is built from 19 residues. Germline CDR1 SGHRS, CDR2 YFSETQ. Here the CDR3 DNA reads TGCGCCAGCACCCCAACCAGGCCACATATTACCGGGAATGGAAACACCATATATTTT. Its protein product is CASTPTRPHITGNGNTIYF.

The CDR3 DNA is TGTGCCAGCAGCGAGGGGACTTCCGAGCAGTACTTC. Translated, it gives CASSEGTSEQYF. The V and J genes are TRBV6-1 and TRBJ2-7; D perhaps matches TRBD2 (6 bases). Trimming removed 6 bases from V and 6 bases from J, with 12 bases in between. This CDR3 contains 12 residues. CDR1 and CDR2 (germline): MNHNS, SASEGT.

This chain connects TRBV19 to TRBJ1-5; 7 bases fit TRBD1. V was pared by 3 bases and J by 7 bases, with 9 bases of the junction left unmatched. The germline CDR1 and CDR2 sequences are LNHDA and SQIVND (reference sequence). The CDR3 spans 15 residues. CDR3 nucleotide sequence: TGTGCCAGTAGTATTACCCCTCCAGGGGGACAGCCCCAGCATTTT. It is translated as CASSITPPGGQPQHF.

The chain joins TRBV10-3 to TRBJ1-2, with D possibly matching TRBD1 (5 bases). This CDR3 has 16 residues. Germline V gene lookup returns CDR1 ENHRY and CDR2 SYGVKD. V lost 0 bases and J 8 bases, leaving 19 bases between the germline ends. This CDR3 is CAISESILDGRGGYTF. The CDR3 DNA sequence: TGTGCCATCAGTGAGTCAATTTTGGACGGCCGGGGGGGCTACACCTTC.

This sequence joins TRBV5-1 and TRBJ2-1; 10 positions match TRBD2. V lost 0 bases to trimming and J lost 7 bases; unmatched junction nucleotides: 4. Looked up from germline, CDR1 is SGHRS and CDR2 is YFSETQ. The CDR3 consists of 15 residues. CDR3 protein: CASSLGTSGDNEQFF. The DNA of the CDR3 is TGCGCCAGCAGCTTGGGGACTAGCGGAGATAATGAGCAGTTCTTC.

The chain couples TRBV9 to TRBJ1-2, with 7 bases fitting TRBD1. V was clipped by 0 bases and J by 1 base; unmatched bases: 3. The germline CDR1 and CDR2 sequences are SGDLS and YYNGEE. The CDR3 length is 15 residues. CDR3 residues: CASSVEGAGNYGYTF. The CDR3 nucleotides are TGTGCCAGCAGCGTAGAGGGGGCTGGTAACTATGGCTACACCTTC. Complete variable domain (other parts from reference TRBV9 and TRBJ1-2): DSGVTQTPKHLITATGQRVTLRCSPRSGDLSVYWYQQSLDQGLQFLIQYYNGEERAKGNILERFSAQQFPDLHSELNLSSLELGDSALYFCASSVEGAGNYGYTFGSGTRLTVV.

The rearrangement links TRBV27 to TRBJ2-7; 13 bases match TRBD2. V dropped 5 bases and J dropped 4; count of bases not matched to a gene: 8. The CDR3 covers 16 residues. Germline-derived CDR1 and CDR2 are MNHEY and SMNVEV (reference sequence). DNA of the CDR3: TGTGCCAGCAGTCCCAGACTAGCGGGAGGTGGATACGAGCAGTACTTC. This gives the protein CASSPRLAGGGYEQYF.

CDR3 sequence: CASSVAPAGIYEQYF. The CDR3 nucleotides read TGTGCCAGCAGCGTAGCGCCCGCAGGGATTTACGAGCAGTACTTC. The V gene is TRBV9, the J gene TRBJ2-7, with D possibly matching TRBD1 (5 bases). This CDR3 is built from 15 residues. The ends were cut back, 0 bases at V and 4 bases at J, with 14 bases in the middle. Germline V gene lookup returns CDR1 SGDLS and CDR2 YYNGEE. Combining the CDR3 with reference TRBV9 and TRBJ2-7 gives the whole variable domain DSGVTQTPKHLITATGQRVTLRCSPRSGDLSVYWYQQSLDQGLQFLIQYYNGEERAKGNILERFSAQQFPDLHSELNLSSLELGDSALYFCASSVAPAGIYEQYFGPGTRLTVT.

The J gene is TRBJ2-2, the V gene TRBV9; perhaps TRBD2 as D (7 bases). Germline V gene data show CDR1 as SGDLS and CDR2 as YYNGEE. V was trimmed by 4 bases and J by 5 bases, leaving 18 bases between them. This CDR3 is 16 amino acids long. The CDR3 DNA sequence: TGTGCCAGCAGCTTAGGCGCGGGGGCGCATACCGGGGAGCTGTTTTTT. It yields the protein CASSLGAGAHTGELFF.

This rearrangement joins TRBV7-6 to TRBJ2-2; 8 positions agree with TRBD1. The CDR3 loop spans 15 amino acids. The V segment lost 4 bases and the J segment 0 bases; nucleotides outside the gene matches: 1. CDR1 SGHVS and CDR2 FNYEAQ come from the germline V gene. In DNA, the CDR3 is TGTGCCAGCAGCTCGGGACAGGCGAACACCGGGGAGCTGTTTTTT. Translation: CASSSGQANTGELFF.

The DNA of the CDR3 is TGTGCCAGCAGTTACGGGCAGGGGGCCTATCAGCCCCAGCATTTT. Amino acids: CASSYGQGAYQPQHF. The V gene is TRBV6-5, the J gene TRBJ1-5, with 8 bases matching TRBD1. The CDR3 contains 15 residues. Germline V gene data show CDR1 as MNHEY and CDR2 as SVGAGI. J lost 5 bases, V lost 2 bases, and 5 bases had no gene match.

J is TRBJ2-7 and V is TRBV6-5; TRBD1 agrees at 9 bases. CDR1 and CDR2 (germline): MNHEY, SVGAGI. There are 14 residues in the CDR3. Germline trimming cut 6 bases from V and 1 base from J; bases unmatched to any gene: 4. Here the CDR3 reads CASRRQGGSYEQYF. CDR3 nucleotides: TGTGCCAGCAGAAGACAGGGGGGATCCTACGAGCAGTACTTC.

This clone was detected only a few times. CDR3 sequence: CASSLSAGYIGYTF. The CDR3 DNA sequence: TGTGCCAGCAGTTTATCGGCAGGCTATATTGGCTACACCTTC. This rearrangement joins TRBV28 to TRBJ1-2; D not certain. This CDR3 spans 14 amino acids. CDR1 and CDR2 from the germline V gene are MDHEN and SYDVKM. With 1 base removed from V and 7 bases from J, the gap between germline ends came to 13 bases.

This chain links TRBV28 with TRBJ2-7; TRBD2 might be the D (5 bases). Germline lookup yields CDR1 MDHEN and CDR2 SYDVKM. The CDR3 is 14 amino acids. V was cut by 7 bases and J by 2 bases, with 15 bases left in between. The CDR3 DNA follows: TGTGCCAGCACCACTCCGGCACTAGCCTACGAGCAGTACTTC. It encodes CASTTPALAYEQYF.